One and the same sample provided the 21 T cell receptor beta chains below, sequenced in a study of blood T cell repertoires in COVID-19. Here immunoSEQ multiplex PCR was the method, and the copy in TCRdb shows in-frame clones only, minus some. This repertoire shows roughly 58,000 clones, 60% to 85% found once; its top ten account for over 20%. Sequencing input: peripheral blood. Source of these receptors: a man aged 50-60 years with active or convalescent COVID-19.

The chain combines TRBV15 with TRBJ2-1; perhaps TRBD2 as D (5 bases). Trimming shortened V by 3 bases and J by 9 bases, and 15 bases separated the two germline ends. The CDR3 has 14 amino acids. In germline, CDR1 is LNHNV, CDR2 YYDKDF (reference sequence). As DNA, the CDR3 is TGTGCCACCAGCAGCGGACTGGCGAGGGTTGAGCAGTTCTTC. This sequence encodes CATSSGLARVEQFF.

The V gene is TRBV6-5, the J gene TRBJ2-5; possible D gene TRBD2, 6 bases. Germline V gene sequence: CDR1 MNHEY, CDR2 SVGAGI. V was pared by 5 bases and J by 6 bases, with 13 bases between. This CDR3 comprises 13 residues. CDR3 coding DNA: TGTGCCAGCAGTCCTGGGACTTTTAAGACCCAGTACTTC. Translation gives CASSPGTFKTQYF.

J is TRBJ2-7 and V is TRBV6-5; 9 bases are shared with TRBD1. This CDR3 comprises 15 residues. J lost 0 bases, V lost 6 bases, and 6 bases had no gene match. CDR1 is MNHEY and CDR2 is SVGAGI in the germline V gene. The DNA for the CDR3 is TGTGCCAGCAGCAAAGACAGGGGGAGCTCCTACGAGCAGTACTTC. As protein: CASSKDRGSSYEQYF.

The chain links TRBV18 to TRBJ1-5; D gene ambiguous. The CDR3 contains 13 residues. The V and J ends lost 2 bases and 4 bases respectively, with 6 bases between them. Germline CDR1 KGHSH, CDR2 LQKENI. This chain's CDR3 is CASSPFFNQPQHF. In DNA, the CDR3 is TGTGCCAGCTCACCATTCTTTAATCAGCCCCAGCATTTT.

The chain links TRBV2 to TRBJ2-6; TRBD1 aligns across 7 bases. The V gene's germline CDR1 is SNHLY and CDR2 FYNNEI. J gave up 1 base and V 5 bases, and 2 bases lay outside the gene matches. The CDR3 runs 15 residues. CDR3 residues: CASSSRGSGANVLTF. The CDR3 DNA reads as TGTGCCAGCAGTAGCAGGGGGTCTGGGGCCAACGTCCTGACTTTC.

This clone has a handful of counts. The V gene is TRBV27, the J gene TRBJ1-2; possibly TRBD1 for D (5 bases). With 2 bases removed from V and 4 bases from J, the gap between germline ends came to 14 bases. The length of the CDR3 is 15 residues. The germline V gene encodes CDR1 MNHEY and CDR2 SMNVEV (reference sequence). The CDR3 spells CASSLAQGSTYGYTF. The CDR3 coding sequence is TGTGCCAGCAGTTTAGCCCAGGGTTCCACCTATGGCTACACCTTC.

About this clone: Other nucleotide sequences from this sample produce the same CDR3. The CDR3 sequence: CAWSGSNQPQHF. The CDR3, as DNA: TGTGCCTGGAGCGGTAGCAATCAGCCCCAGCATTTT. This chain connects TRBV30 to TRBJ1-5, with no clear D. Trimming took 3 bases from V and 0 from J, leaving 3 bases between them. The CDR3 loop spans 12 amino acids. Germline lookup yields CDR1 GTSNPN and CDR2 SVGIG (reference sequence).

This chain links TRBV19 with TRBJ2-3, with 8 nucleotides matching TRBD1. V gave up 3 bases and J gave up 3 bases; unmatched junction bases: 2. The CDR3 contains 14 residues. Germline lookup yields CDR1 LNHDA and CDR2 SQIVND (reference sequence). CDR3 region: CASSIDRGTDTQYF. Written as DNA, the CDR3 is TGTGCCAGTAGTATCGACAGGGGAACAGATACGCAGTATTTT.

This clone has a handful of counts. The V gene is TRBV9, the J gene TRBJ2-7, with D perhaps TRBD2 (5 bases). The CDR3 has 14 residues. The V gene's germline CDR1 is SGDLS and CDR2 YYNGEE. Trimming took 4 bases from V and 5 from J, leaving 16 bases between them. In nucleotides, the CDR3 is TGTGCCAGCAGCTTCGGGGTCACAGAGAACGAGCAGTACTTC. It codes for CASSFGVTENEQYF.

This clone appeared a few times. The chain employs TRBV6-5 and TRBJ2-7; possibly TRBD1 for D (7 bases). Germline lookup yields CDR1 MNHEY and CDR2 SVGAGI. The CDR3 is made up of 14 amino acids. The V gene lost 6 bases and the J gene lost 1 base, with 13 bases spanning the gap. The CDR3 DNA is TGTGCCAGCAGCAACGGGGGACAGTCCTACGAGCAGTACTTC. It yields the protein CASSNGGQSYEQYF.

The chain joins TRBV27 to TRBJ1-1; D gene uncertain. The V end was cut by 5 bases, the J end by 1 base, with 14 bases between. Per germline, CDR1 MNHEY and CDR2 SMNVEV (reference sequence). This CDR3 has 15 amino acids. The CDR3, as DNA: TGTGCCAGCAGTAAAACGCCGGGGTCGAACACTGAAGCTTTCTTT. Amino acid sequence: CASSKTPGSNTEAFF.

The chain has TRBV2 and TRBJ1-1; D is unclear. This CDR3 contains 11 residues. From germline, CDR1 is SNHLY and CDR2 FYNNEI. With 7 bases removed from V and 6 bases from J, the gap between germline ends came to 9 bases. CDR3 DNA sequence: TGTGCCAGCACAGATTATTCTGAAGCTTTCTTT. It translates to CASTDYSEAFF. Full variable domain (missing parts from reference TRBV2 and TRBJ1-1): EPEVTQTPSHQVTQMGQEVILRCVPISNHLYFYWYRQILGQKVEFLVSFYNNEISEKSEIFDDQFSVERPDGSNFTLKIRSTKLEDSAMYFCASTDYSEAFFGQGTRLTVV.

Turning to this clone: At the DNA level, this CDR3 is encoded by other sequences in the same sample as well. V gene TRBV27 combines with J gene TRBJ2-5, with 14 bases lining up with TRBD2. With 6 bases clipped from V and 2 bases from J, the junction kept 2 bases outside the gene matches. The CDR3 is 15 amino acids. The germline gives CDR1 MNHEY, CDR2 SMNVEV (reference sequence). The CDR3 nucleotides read TGTGCCAGCAGCCGACTAGCGGGGGGGCAAGAGACCCAGTACTTC. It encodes CASSRLAGGQETQYF.

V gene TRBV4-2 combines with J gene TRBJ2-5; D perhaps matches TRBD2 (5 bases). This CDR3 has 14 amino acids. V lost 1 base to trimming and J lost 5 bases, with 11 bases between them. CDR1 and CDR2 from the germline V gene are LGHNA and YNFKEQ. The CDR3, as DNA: TGTGCCAGCAGCCAAGGGACCCGCGGGGAGACCCAGTACTTC. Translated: CASSQGTRGETQYF.

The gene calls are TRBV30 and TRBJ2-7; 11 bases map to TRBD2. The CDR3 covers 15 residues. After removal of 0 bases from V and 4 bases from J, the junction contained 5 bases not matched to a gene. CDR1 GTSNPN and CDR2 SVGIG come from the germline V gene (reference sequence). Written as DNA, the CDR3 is TGTGCCTGGAGTGTTACTAGCGGGAGAGCATACGAGCAGTACTTC. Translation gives CAWSVTSGRAYEQYF.

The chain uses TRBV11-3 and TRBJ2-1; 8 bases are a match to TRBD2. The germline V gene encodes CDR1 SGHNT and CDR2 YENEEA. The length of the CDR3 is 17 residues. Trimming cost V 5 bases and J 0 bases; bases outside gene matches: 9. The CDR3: CASSKQPTSGSYNEQFF. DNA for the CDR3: TGTGCCAGCAGCAAACAACCAACTAGCGGCTCCTACAATGAGCAGTTCTTC.

The CDR3 sequence: CASSRQRSGEQYF. The CDR3 DNA sequence: TGTGCCAGTAGTCGTCAGCGATCTGGCGAGCAGTACTTC. The V call is TRBV19, the J call TRBJ2-7, with D hard to call. The CDR3 length is 13 residues. Germline V gene lookup returns CDR1 LNHDA and CDR2 SQIVND (reference sequence). V lost 5 bases and J lost 6, with 14 bases in between.

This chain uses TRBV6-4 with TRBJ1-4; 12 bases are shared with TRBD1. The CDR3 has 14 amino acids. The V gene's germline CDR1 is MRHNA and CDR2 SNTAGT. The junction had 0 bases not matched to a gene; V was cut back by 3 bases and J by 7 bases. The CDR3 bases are TGTGCCAGCAGTGAGGGACAGGGGGCTGAAAAACTGTTTTTT. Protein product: CASSEGQGAEKLFF.

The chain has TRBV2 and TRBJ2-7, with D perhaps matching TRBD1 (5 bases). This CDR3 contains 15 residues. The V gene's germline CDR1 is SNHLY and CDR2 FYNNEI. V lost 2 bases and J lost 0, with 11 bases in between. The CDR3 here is CASSETGRSSYEQYF. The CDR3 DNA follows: TGTGCCAGCAGTGAAACAGGTAGAAGCTCCTACGAGCAGTACTTC.

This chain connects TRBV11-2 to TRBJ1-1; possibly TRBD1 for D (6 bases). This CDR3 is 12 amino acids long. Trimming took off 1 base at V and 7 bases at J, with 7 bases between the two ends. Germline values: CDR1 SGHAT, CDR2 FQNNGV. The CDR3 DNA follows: TGTGCCAGCAGCTTAGGGGGGCGTGAAGCTTTCTTT. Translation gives CASSLGGREAFF.

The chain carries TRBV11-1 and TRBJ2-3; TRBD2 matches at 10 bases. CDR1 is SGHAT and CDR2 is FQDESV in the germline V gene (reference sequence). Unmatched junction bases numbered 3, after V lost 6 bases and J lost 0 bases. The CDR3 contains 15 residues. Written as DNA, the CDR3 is TGTGCCAGCAGTACACTAGCGGGGAGCACAGATACGCAGTATTTT. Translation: CASSTLAGSTDTQYF. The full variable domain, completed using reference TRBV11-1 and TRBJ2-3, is EAEVAQSPRYKITEKSQAVAFWCDPISGHATLYWYRQILGQGPELLVQFQDESVVDDSQLPKDRFSAERLKGVDSTLKIQPAELGDSAMYLCASSTLAGSTDTQYFGPGTRLTVL.